The T cell receptor (beta chain) described here comes from a study of cytomegalovirus exposure and HLA in healthy donors. Whole-study results and caveats: Researchers counted around 170 TCR beta chains as cytomegalovirus-associated. TRBV6-2, TRBV6-3 and other indistinguishable V segments were excluded. Beyond CMV serostatus, there was no information to go on about immune exposure.

Only one count was recorded for this clone. Its matching antigen is unknown. The PCR contained 60 Vbeta and 13 Jbeta primers. TCRdb's table, derived via immunoSEQ multiplex PCR, lists solely in-frame clones and lacks some. The sample includes around 140,000 clones, 70% to 85% of them seen just once. V lost 5 bases to trimming and J lost 5 bases, with 12 bases between them. Germline-derived CDR1 and CDR2 are SGHAT and FQDESV (reference sequence). CDR3 length equals 14 residues. The rearrangement joins TRBV11-1 to TRBJ2-2; tentative D call: TRBD2 (5 bases). The sequenced sample consisted of PBMCs. The sequence was obtained from a woman aged 60-70 years in good health and CMV-seropositive. CDR3 sequence (DNA): TGTGCCAGCAGCCCGCGTTGGAGGACCGGGGAGCTGTTTTTT. Encoded protein: CASSPRWRTGELFF.